The clone carrying this TCR beta chain was recorded many times. These data belong to a study of neurological immune-mediated disorders. As for time point: longitudinal time-point 3. PBMCs numbering 2 million and stored at -80 C yielded the unsorted libraries. CDR3 length equals 17 residues. Trimming left V 4 bases short and J 6 bases short, with 22 bases between. By 5'RACE with 10-nucleotide random UMIs, the cDNA was made. Per sequencing run, 15-18 subjects together gave over 170 million TCR-beta sequences. TCRdb re-derived calls from the 5' RACE reads in MiXCR, one entry per CDR3 protein. The sample yields roughly 48,000 distinct CDR3 sequences, about an eighth seen once.

V and J are TRBV12-3 or TRBV12-4 and TRBJ1-5; a weak D match, TRBD1 (6 bases). The TCR was taken from a male donor with HTLV-1-associated myelopathy (HAM/TSP). The specimen sequenced was PBMCs. The CDR3, as DNA: TGTGCCAGCAGTTCGCACCGGGACATTCGGGGAAGTCAGCCCCAGCATTTT. It translates to CASSSHRDIRGSQPQHF.